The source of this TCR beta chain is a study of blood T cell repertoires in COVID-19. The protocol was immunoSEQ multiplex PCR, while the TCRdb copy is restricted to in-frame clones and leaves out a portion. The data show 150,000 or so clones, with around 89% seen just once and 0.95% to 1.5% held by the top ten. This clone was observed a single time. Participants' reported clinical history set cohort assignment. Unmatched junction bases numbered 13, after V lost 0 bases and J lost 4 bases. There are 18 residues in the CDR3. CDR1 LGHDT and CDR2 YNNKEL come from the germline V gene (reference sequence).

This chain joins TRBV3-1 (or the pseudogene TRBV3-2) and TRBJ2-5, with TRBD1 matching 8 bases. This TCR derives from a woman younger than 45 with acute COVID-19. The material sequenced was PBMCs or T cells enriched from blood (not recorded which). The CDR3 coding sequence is TGTGCCAGCAGCCAAGACCAGGGGGCGGTGGTTCAAGGAGAGACCCAGTACTTC. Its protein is CASSQDQGAVVQGETQYF.